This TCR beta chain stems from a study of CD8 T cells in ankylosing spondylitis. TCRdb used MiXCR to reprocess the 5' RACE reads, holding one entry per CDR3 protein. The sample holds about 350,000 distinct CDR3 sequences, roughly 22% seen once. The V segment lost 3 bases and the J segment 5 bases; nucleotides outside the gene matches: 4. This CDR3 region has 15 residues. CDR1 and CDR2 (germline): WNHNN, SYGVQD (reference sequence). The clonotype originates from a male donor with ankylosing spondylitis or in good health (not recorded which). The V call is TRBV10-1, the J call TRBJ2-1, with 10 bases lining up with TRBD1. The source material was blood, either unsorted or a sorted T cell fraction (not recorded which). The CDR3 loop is CASSDPGQGNNEQFF. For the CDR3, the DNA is TGCGCCAGCAGTGATCCGGGACAGGGGAACAATGAGCAGTTCTTC.